This TCR beta chain was captured by sequencing in a study of cytomegalovirus exposure and HLA in healthy donors. Study background: An early data release held tens of millions of unique TCRs from HLA-typed donors.

The V gene's germline CDR1 is SGHDN and CDR2 FVKESK. Trimming took off 3 bases at V and 0 bases at J, with 8 bases between the two ends. This CDR3 has 14 residues. This PCR relied on a set of 60 Vbeta primers and 13 Jbeta primers. The method was immunoSEQ multiplex PCR; TCRdb's version includes in-frame clones alone and lacks a portion of them. The table includes around 150,000 clones, 68% detected once. Regarding this clone: The antigen remains undetermined.

Findings of the study overall: The study recorded 164 TCR beta chains that were cytomegalovirus-associated.

This TCR came from a man between 60 and 70 years old in good health and CMV-seronegative. Sample: PBMCs. J is TRBJ1-2 and V is TRBV14; D uncertain. DNA of the CDR3: TGTGCCAGCAGCCACAGTGCCTCTAACTATGGCTACACCTTC. Amino acid sequence: CASSHSASNYGYTF.